A single sample is the source of the 3 T cell receptor beta chains below, sequenced in a study of post-analysis software for immune sequencing data. Presence of unique molecular identifiers characterized the TCR beta cDNA libraries. TCRdb reanalysed the PCR reads using MiXCR and keeps one entry per CDR3 protein. Of 400,000 to 500,000 distinct CDR3 sequences in the sample, roughly 40% were seen once. Study results and caveats: Patients used about five TRBV segments, including TRBV5-6, TRBV5-1 and TRBV20-1, more often than controls.

The antigens for these receptors are not known. Sequenced: blood. The receptors derive from a girl aged 2-15 years with multiple sclerosis.

This clonotype occurred a few times. V is TRBV5-8 and J is TRBJ2-7; weak D call: TRBD2 (5 bases). CDR1 is SGHTS, CDR2 YDEGEE, per germline. This CDR3 has 14 amino acids. V was clipped by 4 bases and J by 1 base, with 12 bases between them. The chain's CDR3 is CASSIGLGSYEQYF. DNA for the CDR3: TGTGCCAGCAGCATAGGACTTGGATCCTACGAGCAGTACTTC.

The chain links TRBV7-9 to TRBJ2-6; TRBD1 might be the D (5 bases). CDR3 size: 17 residues. Trimming took 5 bases from V and 0 from J, leaving 14 bases between them. Germline V lookup: CDR1 SEHNR, CDR2 FQNEAQ (reference sequence). The CDR3 protein is CASSGRRGSSGANVLTF. The CDR3 DNA follows: TGTGCCAGCAGCGGCCGAAGGGGATCCTCTGGGGCCAACGTCCTGACTTTC.

The rearrangement links TRBV12-3 or TRBV12-4 to TRBJ1-5, with 9 bases identical to TRBD1. The CDR3 sequence is 15 residues long. Unmatched junction bases numbered 7, after V lost 7 bases and J lost 3 bases. CDR3 DNA: TGTGCCAGCAAGAAACAGGGGGCGAACAATCAGCCCCAGCATTTT. Protein: CASKKQGANNQPQHF.